Shown below are 7 T cell receptor delta chains from a single sample sequenced in a study of γδ T cells in repeated Plasmodium falciparum infection. Vgamma9/Vdelta2+ and Vdelta2-negative gammadelta T cells were flow-sorted from PBMC for bulk sequencing. TCRdb re-processed the multiplex PCR reads via CATT. There are some 50,000 delta-chain clones in the sample; around 1.6% occur only once, and about 8.6% lies in the top ten. Sequences were obtained from gamma-delta T cells from blood. All receptors come from a pool of human donors (malaria-infected and uninfected, not separated).

The sample holds a few counts of this clone. A read error likely explains this, since a far larger clone differs by one base. Other DNA sequences in this specimen translate into the identical CDR3. The V gene is TRDV2, the J gene TRDJ1; TRDD3 matches 10 bases. No J gene was available from TCRdb, and it was assigned here by a germline match of the DNA. Trimming took 5 bases from V and 2 from J; bases not matched to a gene: 31. The CDR3 loop spans 23 amino acids. CDR1 is GEAIGNYY, CDR2 EKD, per germline. CDR3 in amino acids: CACGKHFLMRGIRSRGCTDKLIF. CDR3 DNA sequence: TGTGCCTGTGGCAAACACTTCCTAATGAGGGGGATACGCTCCCGGGGTTGTACCGATAAACTCATCTTT.

This clone has more than one count but fewer than ten. Translating this DNA gives a protein that differs at residue 17 from the TCRdb one, which belongs to a much larger clone; a read error is likely, and the protein shown is this translation. V and J are TRDV1 and TRDJ2; 10 nucleotides match TRDD3. Here the J gene came from matching the DNA to germline, since TCRdb omits it. Germline V gene lookup returns CDR1 TSWWSYY and CDR2 QGS. The CDR3 is made up of 25 amino acids. Germline trimming cut 4 bases from V and 0 bases from J; bases unmatched to any gene: 29. The CDR3 DNA reads as TGTGCTCTTGGGGGGGCTGGGGTTACTGGGGGATTGAGGGCTCAAGGACTTGCTTTGACAGCACAACTCTTCTTT. As protein: CALGGAGVTGGLRAQGLALTAQLFF.

Concerning this clone itself: Only one base separates this from a far larger clonotype, so it likely reflects a read error. The sample contains more than one DNA sequence encoding this CDR3. The chain couples TRDV1 to TRDJ1; maybe TRDD3 (6 bases). Germline matching of the DNA provided the J gene here, since TCRdb leaves it blank. CDR1 and CDR2 (germline): TSWWSYY, QGS. The CDR3 sequence is 18 residues long. CDR3 sequence reads: CALGKISGGWRYTDKLIF. CDR3 DNA sequence: TGTGCCCTTGGGAAAATAAGTGGGGGGTGGCGGTACACCGATAAACTCATCTTT.

In its sample, this clone was seen many times. This likely reflects a read error, since a far larger clone is one base away. This specimen includes other DNA sequences encoding the same CDR3. The J gene is TRDJ1, the V gene TRDV1, with 7 bases that match TRDD3. Trimming took 0 bases from V and 1 from J; bases not matched to a gene: 29. The CDR3 has 24 amino acids. In germline, CDR1 is TSWWSYY, CDR2 QGS. The CDR3 protein is CALGELEFYLFRGGIHHITDKLIF. CDR3 DNA sequence: TGTGCTCTTGGGGAACTCGAGTTTTACCTGTTCAGGGGTGGGATACACCACATCACCGATAAACTCATCTTT.

This clone was detected only a few times. The protein recorded in TCRdb matches a much larger clone and deviates from this DNA's translation at residue 5, suggesting a read error; the protein here is obtained by translating the DNA. In DNA form, the CDR3 reads TGTGCTCTTGGGGGACTAGTACCTACGGGGGATAAATTAATACGTAAACTCATCTTT. Amino acids: CALGGLVPTGDKLIRKLIF. The rearrangement links TRDV1 to TRDJ1; 8 bases agree with TRDD3. The CDR3 is 19 residues long. Germline CDR1 reads TSWWSYY; CDR2 reads QGS. Germline trimming cut 4 bases from V and 7 bases from J; bases unmatched to any gene: 23.

Turning to this clone: This DNA's translation and the protein TCRdb lists, from a much larger clone, do not match at residue 16, likely due to a read error; the protein shown is translated from the DNA. V and J are TRDV1 and TRDJ1; D perhaps matches TRDD3 (5 bases). The J gene was not available in TCRdb and was assigned here by matching the DNA to germline segments. CDR1 and CDR2 (germline): TSWWSYY, QGS. There are 19 residues in the CDR3. CDR3 region: CALVGVGIWRSLGPDELIF. In DNA, the CDR3 is TGTGCTCTTGTCGGTGTAGGGATCTGGCGGTCCCTGGGCCCCGATGAACTCATCTTT.

This clone was found a few times. V is TRDV2 and J is TRDJ1; 13 bases align to TRDD3. The J gene, not given by TCRdb, was assigned here from a germline match of the nucleotide sequence. With V trimmed by 0 bases and J by 1 base, 7 bases remained unmatched. CDR1 and CDR2 from the germline V gene are GEAIGNYY and EKD. The CDR3 loop spans 18 amino acids. The CDR3 reads CACDTVPLGDTSTDKLIF. The DNA of the CDR3 is TGTGCCTGTGACACCGTTCCACTGGGGGATACGAGCACCGATAAACTCATCTTT.